Detailed here is one TCR beta chain. This clone's antigen is unknown. Nothing much larger sits one base from this clone, and base qualities are not available. This sample was included in a study of radiation and T cells in renal cell carcinoma (TCRdb year 2020). The study in broad terms: Samples were obtained from a clinical trial, in which 15 Gy stereotactic body radiation therapy was delivered to primary renal cell carcinomas and nephrectomy was performed 4 weeks later. In total, 50 to 60 samples, comprising around 25 tumors and approximately 27 peripheral blood samples, were subjected to TCR beta sequencing. Across all 50 or so samples, 4,000,000 or so unique CDR3 nucleotide sequences, encoding roughly 2,600,000 unique CDR3 amino acid sequences, were identified.

CDR1 MNHNY and CDR2 SVGAGI were looked up in the germline V gene (reference sequence). The germline ends are 14 bases apart after V is trimmed by 5 bases and J by 4 bases. The CDR3 sequence holds 14 residues, the cysteine and phenylalanine included. The DNA shown is the 42-base CDR3, in frame from base 1. The time point label, read with the paper, signifies: blood 2 weeks post-SBRT. What the treatment or condition label conveys for this sample: 15 Gy SBRT to primary tumor, nephrectomy 4 weeks later. Serial peripheral blood from radiation-treated patients was sampled at baseline, 2 weeks and 4 weeks after SBRT to track tumor-enriched clonotypes. Every patient's renal cell carcinoma showed clear cell pathology. The QIAamp DNA Blood Mini Kit (Qiagen) was used to prepare genomic DNA for TCR sequencing. The analyses included only samples that passed all quality control checks. The study at large found these results: Because the trial had a single-armed design, the trial could not examine how radiation dose or scheduling affected the TCR repertoire. Tracking of blood repertoire dynamics stopped at around 4 weeks after treatment, with no follow-up past that point. An increase in top tumor clonotypes in blood was observed from baseline to 2 weeks post-radiation, followed by contraction by 4 weeks, which was taken to suggest transient expansion of tumor-resident clones. Because no pretreatment tumor biopsies were available, whether clonotypes were present in the tumor at baseline could not be determined.

The immunoSEQ kit was used, according to the manufacturer's recommendations, to generate TCR beta libraries from genomic DNA. To prepare the libraries, a first multiplex PCR with proprietary primers was run, followed by a second PCR that added unique barcodes, and a bead cleanup was done after each round. A kit-provided positive control reaction and a negative control reaction were included in every sample batch. The final libraries were assessed on an Agilent 4200 TapeStation D1000 ScreenTape, pooled by volume, and quantified by qPCR. An Illumina NextSeq500 fitted with a MidOutput 150-cycle cartridge performed the sequencing, running 156 Read1 cycles and 15 Index1 cycles with the kit's custom primers. The pooled library was loaded at 1.0 pM with a roughly 22% PhiX control spike-in. The source study handled its data this way. Vendor-processed data were analyzed in R, and a clonotype was defined as all T cells sharing the same CDR3 nucleotide sequence. In the clone abundance analyses, frequencies were normalized to the 10,000 most abundant clones in each sample. Public T cell clones, which averaged fewer than five per sample, were excluded before analysis. Tumor-enriched clonotypes and baseline blood-enriched clonotypes were defined as those with an abundance difference of at least 32-fold between compartments. A beta-binomial differential abundance model was used to identify clonotypes that were expanded or contracted between blood time points. The Baroni-Urbani and Buser coefficient was used to measure tumor-blood repertoire similarity, and groups were compared with two-tailed Wilcoxon tests in R. Sourced from immuneACCESS, this table was stored by TCRdb with only in-frame sequences that have V and J called. A share of the clones is absent; for the studies checked, an unresolved V gene accounts for under half, and the remainder has no known explanation. Clone size and V and J calls were adopted from that table, with D and trimming inferred from the DNA. The sample includes approximately 120,000 clones, with around 80% observed a single time. 4.5% to 7% of the sample is held by the ten biggest clonotypes.

The sample consisted of blood, taken from a patient whose treatment included radiotherapy and nephrectomy. The sequence was collected from a man aged 45-65 years with renal cell carcinoma. This chain is built from TRBV6-6 and TRBJ2-5; the D gene is perhaps TRBD1, on 5 matching bases. DNA sequence: TGTGCCAGCAGTACCAGCAGGGTGCGAGAGACCCAGTACTTC. Its product reads: CASSTSRVRETQYF.